This note documents a single T cell receptor beta chain sequence. The antigen is undetermined. The germline gene is not matched at one end of the junction; a read error may be the cause. The source of the sample is a study of T cells in Graves' hyperthyroidism and ophthalmopathy. Authors of the study amplified TCR beta CDR3 regions from RNA transcripts. First-round RT-PCR with HTBI primers amplified the TCR CDR3 region. MiXCR, run by TCRdb on the multiplex PCR reads, gives a single entry per CDR3 protein. Of nearly 750,000 distinct CDR3 sequences in the sample, under 45% were seen once. Absent ophthalmopathy progression within 18 months defined stable Graves' hyperthyroidism. CDR3 length: 14 amino acids. Germline CDR1 is LNHDA and CDR2 is SQIVND (reference sequence). General observations from the study: A model of 13 V-J pairs discriminated ophthalmopathy from stable hyperthyroidism.

The sequence derives from a woman between 35 and 50 years old with Graves' hyperthyroidism. Source material: blood. The rearrangement joins TRBV19 to TRBJ2-2; perhaps TRBD1 as D (5 bases). CDR3 loop: CASSIQEHTGELFF. In nucleotides, the CDR3 is TGTGCCAGCAGTATACAGGAACACACCGGGGAGCTGTTTTTT.